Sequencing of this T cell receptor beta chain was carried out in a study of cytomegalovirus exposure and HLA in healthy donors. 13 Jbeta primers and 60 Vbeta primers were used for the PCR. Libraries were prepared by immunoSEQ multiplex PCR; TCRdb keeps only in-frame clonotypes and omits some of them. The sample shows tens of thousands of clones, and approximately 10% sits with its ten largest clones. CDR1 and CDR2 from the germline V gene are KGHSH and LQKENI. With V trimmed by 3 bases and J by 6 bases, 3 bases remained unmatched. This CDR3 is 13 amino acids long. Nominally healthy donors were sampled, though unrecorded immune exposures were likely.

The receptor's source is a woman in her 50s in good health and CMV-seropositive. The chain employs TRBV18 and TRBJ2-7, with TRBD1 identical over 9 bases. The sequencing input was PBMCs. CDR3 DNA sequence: TGTGCCAGCTCACCCGGACAGGGGAGCGAGCAGTACTTC. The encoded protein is CASSPGQGSEQYF.